One sample yielded the 20 T cell receptor beta chains listed below, sequenced in a study of blood T cell repertoires in COVID-19. Clones were read by immunoSEQ multiplex PCR, and TCRdb kept only the in-frame ones, dropping some. The sample consists of 250,000 to 350,000 clones, 70% to 90% of them appearing once. Material for sequencing was PBMCs or T cells enriched from blood (not recorded which). The receptors derive from a woman aged 25 to 39 who had recovered from COVID-19.

For this clone: The sample carries other DNA sequences with the same CDR3. This sequence joins TRBV10-3 and TRBJ1-1; D gene ambiguous. The CDR3 covers 14 residues. With 2 bases removed from V and 2 bases from J, the gap between germline ends came to 9 bases. Germline-derived CDR1 and CDR2 are ENHRY and SYGVKD. The CDR3 spells CAISEPAGNTEAFF. The CDR3 nucleotides are TGTGCCATCAGTGAGCCCGCGGGAAACACTGAAGCTTTCTTT.

The V gene is TRBV27, the J gene TRBJ2-1, with no clear D. Trimming took off 4 bases at V and 9 bases at J, with 19 bases between the two ends. This CDR3 has 15 residues. Germline CDR1 reads MNHEY; CDR2 reads SMNVEV (reference sequence). CDR3 bases: TGTGCCAGCAGTTCAATCCAGGCCCCCCGTGGTGAGCAGTTCTTC. Translation: CASSSIQAPRGEQFF.

The rearrangement joins TRBV28 to TRBJ2-3; 8 nucleotides match TRBD2. There are 17 residues in the CDR3. With V trimmed by 3 bases and J by 3 bases, 11 bases remained unmatched. The V gene's germline CDR1 is MDHEN and CDR2 SYDVKM. CDR3 in amino acids: CASSFVSAGGSTDTQYF. CDR3 DNA: TGTGCCAGCAGTTTTGTCTCGGCGGGGGGTAGTACAGATACGCAGTATTTT.

This clone occurred once. The DNA for the CDR3 is TGTGCCAGCAGCTTGTGGGGGGAACGGGACGAGCAGTACTTC. Translated, it gives CASSLWGERDEQYF. The gene calls are TRBV5-6 and TRBJ2-7, with a tentative D call TRBD2 (6 bases). With 1 base removed from V and 5 bases from J, the gap between germline ends came to 13 bases. CDR3 size: 14 residues. Germline values: CDR1 SGHDT, CDR2 YYEEEE.

V and J are TRBV6-5 and TRBJ1-1; D is uncertain. The germline CDR1 and CDR2 sequences are MNHEY and SVGAGI. The CDR3 has 15 residues. Trimming took off 5 bases at V and 3 bases at J, with 16 bases between the two ends. The CDR3 DNA is TGTGCCAGCAGTACCCGTTGGACGGGAGACACTGAAGCTTTCTTT. Translation: CASSTRWTGDTEAFF.

A remark on this clone: The same CDR3 can be traced to other DNA sequences in this sample. The chain combines TRBV7-9 with TRBJ1-1; D not certain. V was clipped by 1 base and J by 4 bases, with 4 bases between them. CDR3 length equals 12 residues. CDR1 and CDR2 (germline): SEHNR, FQNEAQ (reference sequence). This chain's CDR3 is CASSLVSTEAFF. CDR3 DNA: TGTGCCAGCAGCTTAGTATCCACTGAAGCTTTCTTT. The variable domain in full, with the rest retrieved from reference TRBV7-9 and TRBJ1-1, is DTGVSQNPRHKITKRGQNVTFRCDPISEHNRLYWYRQTLGQGPEFLTYFQNEAQLEKSRLLSDRFSAERPKGSFSTLEIQRTEQGDSAMYLCASSLVSTEAFFGQGTRLTVV.

The sample holds a few counts of this clone. This chain joins TRBV7-2 and TRBJ1-5; D not certain. Deletions cut 1 base from V and 0 bases from J, with 13 bases between. The CDR3 is 17 amino acids. Germline CDR1 SGHTA, CDR2 FQGNSA. The CDR3 coding sequence is TGTGCCAGCAGCTTAGACCCGCGTTCCCATAGCAATCAGCCCCAGCATTTT. Amino acid sequence: CASSLDPRSHSNQPQHF.

The genes are TRBV4-1 and TRBJ2-1, with 7 bases aligning to TRBD1. This CDR3 has 16 residues. Germline V gene sequence: CDR1 MGHRA, CDR2 YSYEKL. Unmatched junction bases numbered 5, after V lost 3 bases and J lost 0 bases. The CDR3 loop is CASSQGQRLSYNEQFF. CDR3 DNA sequence: TGCGCCAGCAGCCAGGGACAGCGGCTCTCCTACAATGAGCAGTTCTTC.

The V and J genes are TRBV12-3 or TRBV12-4 and TRBJ1-5, with TRBD1 identical over 7 bases. This CDR3 is built from 13 residues. Germline trimming cut 3 bases from V and 7 bases from J; bases unmatched to any gene: 3. This CDR3 is CASSLRQGQPQHF. The DNA of the CDR3 is TGTGCCAGCAGTTTGAGACAGGGCCAGCCCCAGCATTTT.

This chain links TRBV5-7 with TRBJ2-7, with D perhaps TRBD1 (6 bases). TRBV5-7 carries the ORF label, with uncertain function. Between the trimmed V and J ends, which lost 4 bases and 0 bases, there was a span of 17 bases. This CDR3 spans 16 amino acids. DNA for the CDR3: TGTGCCAGCAGCCCCCCGTCGACAGGACTCTCCTACGAGCAGTACTTC. Translating gives CASSPPSTGLSYEQYF.

This clone showed up just a few times. The V gene is TRBV7-9, the J gene TRBJ1-1; maybe TRBD1 (5 bases). CDR3 size: 16 residues. Germline V gene data show CDR1 as SEHNR and CDR2 as FQNEAQ (reference sequence). V was shortened by 3 bases and J by 4 bases, with 18 bases between the two germline ends. The chain's CDR3 is CASSFLKRGRGTEAFF. The CDR3 DNA reads TGTGCCAGCAGCTTCCTCAAGCGTGGGAGGGGCACTGAAGCTTTCTTT.

V and J are TRBV14 and TRBJ2-3, with 9 bases aligning to TRBD2. This CDR3 comprises 15 residues. Germline assignment: CDR1 SGHDN and CDR2 FVKESK. The V segment lost 4 bases and the J segment 2 bases; nucleotides outside the gene matches: 4. This chain's CDR3 is CASSPSGGLTDTQYF. The CDR3 DNA reads TGTGCCAGCAGCCCCAGCGGGGGGCTCACAGATACGCAGTATTTT.

Only one count was recorded for this clone. This rearrangement joins TRBV27 to TRBJ1-2; the match to TRBD1 covers 8 bases. The V gene end was trimmed by 2 bases and the J gene end by 7 bases; junction bases not matched to a gene: 3. The germline V gene encodes CDR1 MNHEY and CDR2 SMNVEV (reference sequence). CDR3 size: 13 residues. CDR3: CASSLAGGFGYTF. Written as DNA, the CDR3 is TGTGCCAGCAGTTTAGCAGGGGGCTTTGGCTACACCTTC.

The rearrangement joins TRBV11-2 to TRBJ1-2; TRBD1 might be the D (6 bases). The CDR3 runs 15 residues. Germline V lookup: CDR1 SGHAT, CDR2 FQNNGV. Trimming pared 6 bases from V and 4 bases from J, leaving 18 bases between. In DNA, the CDR3 is TGTGCCAGCAGTCCCATCAGGGGCCGAGGCTATGGCTACACCTTC. Its protein is CASSPIRGRGYGYTF.

The V call is TRBV19, the J call TRBJ1-2; 7 bases agree with TRBD1. This CDR3 comprises 14 residues. Germline-derived CDR1 and CDR2 are LNHDA and SQIVND (reference sequence). Losses at the gene ends were 8 bases for V and 7 bases for J; bases not matched to a gene: 13. CDR3 DNA: TGTGCCAGTCTCCCCGGGACAGTTAGAGGTGGCTACACCTTC. Translating gives CASLPGTVRGGYTF.

V is TRBV7-2 and J is TRBJ2-1, with no clear D. The germline V gene encodes CDR1 SGHTA and CDR2 FQGNSA. There are 14 residues in the CDR3. The ends were cut back, 2 bases at V and 5 bases at J, with 10 bases in the middle. Here the CDR3 DNA reads TGTGCCAGCAGCTTATTCCCCACTAACAATGAGCAGTTCTTC. This translates into CASSLFPTNNEQFF.

The chain links TRBV28 to TRBJ2-7, with 7 bases lining up with TRBD1. The CDR3 has 14 amino acids. CDR1 and CDR2 from the germline V gene are MDHEN and SYDVKM. Trimming removed 2 bases from V and 0 bases from J; junction bases left unmatched: 1. The chain's CDR3 is CASSLHRGSYEQYF. CDR3 sequence (DNA): TGTGCCAGCAGTTTACACAGGGGCTCCTACGAGCAGTACTTC.

The chain has TRBV29-1 and TRBJ1-1; D perhaps matches TRBD1 (6 bases). V shed 4 bases and J shed 9 bases, with 21 bases lying between them. Germline loops: CDR1 SQVTM, CDR2 ANQGSEA. The CDR3 is made up of 14 amino acids. This CDR3 reads CSVGETGTPTQAFF. The DNA of the CDR3 is TGCAGCGTTGGGGAAACCGGGACACCTACGCAAGCTTTCTTT.

This chain uses TRBV5-6 with TRBJ2-2; weak D call: TRBD2 (6 bases). Between the trimmed V and J ends, which lost 4 bases and 6 bases, there was a span of 10 bases. The CDR3 contains 13 residues. In germline, CDR1 is SGHDT, CDR2 YYEEEE. Here the CDR3 reads CASSLGRSGELFF. For the CDR3, the DNA is TGTGCCAGCAGCCTTGGGAGGTCCGGGGAGCTGTTTTTT.

This chain connects TRBV20-1 to TRBJ2-3, with a tentative D call TRBD1 (6 bases). The germline V gene encodes CDR1 DFQATT and CDR2 SNEGSKA (reference sequence). The CDR3 sequence is 11 residues long. The V gene lost 3 bases and the J gene lost 11 bases, with 12 bases spanning the gap. The chain's CDR3 is CSARHRVGQYF. Written as DNA, the CDR3 is TGCAGTGCTAGGCACAGGGTAGGGCAGTATTTT.